One and the same sample provided the 16 T cell receptor beta chains below, sequenced in a study of T cell clonality in common variable immunodeficiency. Profiled with immunoSEQ multiplex PCR; TCRdb holds only in-frame clones, not every one. This sample includes about 35,000 clones with no singletons; its ten biggest clones take up approximately 3.6%. The sample comprised peripheral blood mononuclear cells. The receptors were gathered from a person aged 18 to 75 in good health.

There are many counts of this clone. Read data end 3 residues before the CDR3 end; the end is taken from the germline J gene. The rearrangement joins TRBV7-6 to TRBJ1-2, with TRBD1 identical over 8 bases. Germline V gene data show CDR1 as SGHVS and CDR2 as FNYEAQ. This CDR3 is built from 13 residues. The junction had 3 bases not matched to a gene; V was cut back by 5 bases and J by 4 bases. Partial CDR3 DNA: TGTGCCAGCAGCCAGGGACAGGCCTATGGC. This translates into CASSQGQAYG. From start to end, the CDR3 is CASSQGQAYGYTF.

As concerns this clone: With the read ending 3 residues before the CDR3 end, the germline J gene is used to fill in that end. V gene TRBV5-1 combines with J gene TRBJ1-3; D is unclear. With 0 bases removed from V and 2 bases from J, the gap between germline ends came to 6 bases. CDR1 and CDR2 (germline): SGHRS, YFSETQ. The CDR3 contains 14 residues. CDR3: CASSLAVPGNTIYF. Partial CDR3 DNA: TGCGCCAGCAGCTTGGCCGTCCCTGGAAACACC.

Worth noting for this clone: From the germline J gene comes the end of the CDR3, since the read stops 3 residues before it. The genes are TRBV5-1 and TRBJ1-6, with 10 bases aligning to TRBD1. Trimming at V came to 3 bases and at J to 7 bases, leaving 7 bases not matched to a gene. This CDR3 contains 16 residues. The germline gives CDR1 SGHRS, CDR2 YFSETQ. The CDR3 bases that were read are TGCGCCAGCAGCTCCGGGACAGGGGTCGGGAATTCACCC. Its protein is CASSSGTGVGNSP. The whole CDR3 protein is CASSSGTGVGNSPLHF.

This clone was seen many times. CDR3 bases read: TGCGCCAGCAGCTTGGCAGCAGGGAAGGAGACC. This gives the protein CASSLAAGKET. The entire CDR3 reads CASSLAAGKETQYF. The rearrangement joins TRBV5-1 to TRBJ2-5; tentative D call: TRBD1 (5 bases). The read ends 3 residues before the CDR3 terminus; that terminus is restored from the germline J gene. Per the germline V gene, CDR1 is SGHRS and CDR2 is YFSETQ. V shed 0 bases and J shed 5 bases, with 11 bases lying between them. The CDR3 is 14 residues long.

This clone came up many times. The CDR3 goes on 3 residues after the read ends, and that part is filled in from the germline J gene. The chain recombines TRBV30 with TRBJ1-3; D gene uncertain. The germline V gene has CDR1 GTSNPN and CDR2 SVGIG (reference sequence). CDR3 size: 14 residues. V lost 2 bases and J 2 bases, leaving 10 bases between the germline ends. The CDR3 loop reads CAWSRQSAGNTIYF. The sequenced part of the CDR3 DNA is TGTGCCTGGAGTAGGCAAAGTGCTGGAAACACC.

CDR3: CASNPDRQMNTEAFF. CDR3 bases read: TGTGCCAGTAACCCGGACAGACAGATGAACACTGAA. The V call is TRBV19, the J call TRBJ1-1, with a possible D match to TRBD1 (6 bases). The read ends 3 residues shy of where the CDR3 ends; the end is completed using the germline J gene. CDR3 size: 15 residues. Germline CDR1 is LNHDA and CDR2 is SQIVND (reference sequence). The V end lost 7 bases, the J end lost 0 bases, and 15 bases lay between the germline ends.

This clone was detected ten times or more. The read terminates 3 residues ahead of where the CDR3 ends, so the germline J gene completes it. This rearrangement joins TRBV29-1 to TRBJ2-7, with D unresolved. The CDR3 is 12 residues long. V was trimmed by 2 bases and J by 5 bases, leaving 10 bases between them. Germline V lookup: CDR1 SQVTM, CDR2 ANQGSEA. The CDR3 is CSVERGVHEQYF. Incomplete CDR3 DNA: TGCAGCGTTGAACGAGGTGTCCACGAG.

This clone was observed a few times. The CDR3 goes on 3 residues after the read ends, and that part is filled in from the germline J gene. The chain joins TRBV19 to TRBJ1-2, with D hard to call. CDR3 size: 14 residues. Germline CDR1 reads LNHDA; CDR2 reads SQIVND (reference sequence). CDR3 DNA, as far as it was read: TGTGCCAGTAGTATGAGCGGGGAGAGCTACGAC. Its translation is CASSMSGESYD. The whole CDR3 is CASSMSGESYDYTF.

This clone showed up many times. The read gets to within 3 residues of the CDR3 end, and the germline J gene fills in the rest. The rearrangement uses TRBV7-3 and TRBJ1-1; perhaps TRBD1 as D (6 bases). CDR3 length: 15 residues. The germline V gene encodes CDR1 SGHTA and CDR2 FQGTGA. Trimming took 1 base from V and 4 from J, leaving 13 bases between them. Partial CDR3 DNA: TGTGCCAGCAGCTTAAATGGAGGGGGTGGCACTGAA. It codes for CASSLNGGGGTE. The whole CDR3 region reads CASSLNGGGGTEAFF.

Only a few counts were recorded for this clone. The CDR3 goes on 3 residues after the read ends, and that part is filled in from the germline J gene. This chain links TRBV7-2 with TRBJ1-3; no clear D. Germline CDR1 SGHTA, CDR2 FQGNSA. This CDR3 spans 14 amino acids. The V end was cut by 0 bases, the J end by 4 bases, with 7 bases between. CDR3 in amino acids: CASSLAHSGNTIYF. The sequenced CDR3 bases are TGTGCCAGCAGCTTAGCGCACTCCGGAAACACC.

This clone was counted only a few times. The read gets to within 3 residues of the CDR3 end, and the germline J gene fills in the rest. The chain links TRBV6-1 to TRBJ1-6, with D possibly matching TRBD1 (6 bases). V was cut by 3 bases and J by 9 bases, with 15 bases left in between. The CDR3 has 15 residues. Germline V gene sequence: CDR1 MNHNS, CDR2 SASEGT. The sequenced part of the CDR3 DNA is TGTGCCAGCAGTGACAAGACAGGCCGGGGTTCACCC. Its protein is CASSDKTGRGSP. The entire CDR3 is CASSDKTGRGSPLHF.

This clone was found many times. The read ends 3 residues shy of where the CDR3 ends; the end is completed using the germline J gene. The chain carries TRBV23-1 and TRBJ2-3; either TRBD1 or TRBD2 may fit D (5 bases each). TRBV23-1 is placed among ORFs of uncertain function. The CDR3 runs to 15 residues. The sequenced CDR3 bases are TGCGCCAGCAGTCCGCAGGGAGACGGTCAAGAGACG. Translation gives CASSPQGDGQET. The entire CDR3 reads CASSPQGDGQETQYF.

This clone was found many times. From the germline J gene comes the end of the CDR3, since the read stops 3 residues before it. The rearrangement uses TRBV19 and TRBJ1-1; no reliable D call. The germline V gene encodes CDR1 LNHDA and CDR2 SQIVND (reference sequence). This CDR3 is built from 14 residues. With 3 bases removed from V and 5 bases from J, the gap between germline ends came to 13 bases. The covered CDR3 bases are TGTGCCAGTAGTATGATAGGGTTACGAACTGAA. Translation gives CASSMIGLRTE. The entire CDR3 is CASSMIGLRTEAFF. Full variable domain (missing parts from reference TRBV19 and TRBJ1-1): DGGITQSPKYLFRKEGQNVTLSCEQNLNHDAMYWYRQDPGQGLRLIYYSQIVNDFQKGDIAEGYSVSREKKESFPLTVTSAQKNPTAFYLCASSMIGLRTEAFFGQGTRLTVV.

This clone has a handful of counts. With the read ending 3 residues before the CDR3 end, the germline J gene is used to fill in that end. The chain recombines TRBV5-1 with TRBJ2-7; 8 nucleotides align to TRBD1. The CDR3 totals 16 residues. Germline V gives CDR1 SGHRS, CDR2 YFSETQ. J lost 2 bases, V lost 4 bases, and 11 bases had no gene match. The CDR3 loop is CASSRNPGQGPYEQYF. The sequenced part of the CDR3 DNA is TGCGCCAGCAGCCGTAACCCCGGACAGGGCCCCTACGAG.

This clone was seen many times. The read is 3 residues too short to cover the CDR3 end, so that end is filled in from the germline J gene. The chain combines TRBV4-1 with TRBJ2-7; no firm D call. The CDR3 runs to 13 residues. Trimming left V 1 base short and J 3 bases short, with 7 bases between. CDR1 MGHRA and CDR2 YSYEKL come from the germline V gene. The sequenced CDR3 bases are TGCGCCAGCAGCCAAGTGGGCGACTACGAG. Protein product: CASSQVGDYE. The entire CDR3 protein reads CASSQVGDYEQYF.

Of note for this clone: The read is 3 residues too short to cover the CDR3 end, so that end is filled in from the germline J gene. The J gene is TRBJ2-7, the V gene TRBV7-9; 11 bases are a match to TRBD1. Germline CDR1 is SEHNR and CDR2 is FQNEAQ (reference sequence). V shed 3 bases and J 6 bases; nucleotides not matched to a gene: 4. The CDR3 is 14 residues long. The sequenced part of the CDR3 DNA is TGTGCCAGCAGCTTGCGGGACAGGGGGACCGAG. It specifies CASSLRDRGTE. The CDR3, in full, reads CASSLRDRGTEQYF.